A selection of T cell receptor beta chains follows, all from one sample in a study of cytomegalovirus exposure and HLA in healthy donors. The repertoire was sequenced with immunoSEQ multiplex PCR; TCRdb's copy has only in-frame clones and lacks some. Here the sample spans around 150,000 clones, less than 90% being singletons. Sequencing input: PBMCs. Receptors were obtained from a woman under 30 in good health and CMV-seropositive. CDR3s include the opening cysteine and the closing phenylalanine or tryptophan. Each record gives: J gene, clone size, D gene, V gene, CDR3 DNA, CDR3 protein. The D gene is left open where the match is weak. Size values are once, few and many counts, or a class for expanded clones, and some rows have none.

>TRBJ2-2|NA|NA|TRBV27
TGTGCCAGCAGTTTACGGTCGGGGGGCGGGAGCACCGGGGAGCTGTTTTTT
CASSLRSGGGSTGELFF
>TRBJ2-3|NA|TRBD1|TRBV30
TGTGCCTGGGGACAGGGGGCACGTATCACAGATACGCAGTATTTT
CAWGQGARITDTQYF
>TRBJ2-4|NA|TRBD1|TRBV28
TGTGCCAGCAGAACCCAGGGGGCAGGAAACATTCAGTACTTC
CASRTQGAGNIQYF
>TRBJ2-1|NA|TRBD2|TRBV4-3
TGCGCCAGCAGCCACGGGCCGGGACTAGCGGGAGTAGGCAATGAGCAGTTCTTC
CASSHGPGLAGVGNEQFF
>TRBJ2-2|NA|TRBD2|TRBV29-1
TGCAGCGTTGGAGCGGGGTATACCGGGGAGCTGTTTTTT
CSVGAGYTGELFF
>TRBJ2-7|NA|NA|TRBV30
TGTGCCTGGGCCGTCGGGGGGCCGGGCTACGAGCAGTACTTC
CAWAVGGPGYEQYF
>TRBJ2-3|NA|TRBD1|TRBV5-1
TGCGCCAGCAGCCCGACAGGGGGCGCAGATACGCAGTATTTT
CASSPTGGADTQYF
>TRBJ2-4|NA|TRBD2|TRBV7-2
TGTGCCAGCAGCTTAGTAGGGGCGGGAGTTCAAAACATTCAGTACTTC
CASSLVGAGVQNIQYF
>TRBJ1-4|NA|NA|TRBV19
TGTGCCAGTAGTGACGCGGCACGGGGTGAAAAACTGTTTTTT
CASSDAARGEKLFF
>TRBJ1-2|NA|TRBD1|TRBV6-1
TGTGCCAGCAGGCCGGGACAGGGGTATGGCTACACCTTC
CASRPGQGYGYTF
>TRBJ2-2|NA|TRBD1|TRBV9
TGTGCCAGCAGCGGAGAAGACAGGGGGCGTACCGGGGAGCTGTTTTTT
CASSGEDRGRTGELFF
>TRBJ1-5|NA|TRBD1|TRBV15
TGTGCCACCAGCGGGGACAGGGGAAATCAGCCCCAGCATTTT
CATSGDRGNQPQHF
>TRBJ2-7|NA|TRBD1|TRBV18
TGTGCCAGCTCACCTAACAGGGGGCCCTACGAGCAGTACTTC
CASSPNRGPYEQYF
>TRBJ1-1|few|TRBD1|TRBV27
TGTGCCAGCAGTTCTCCGGGACAGGGGGCTCACCCTGAAGCTTTCTTT
CASSSPGQGAHPEAFF
>TRBJ1-5|NA|NA|TRBV28
TGTGCCAGCAGAAACACAGGAAGAAGCAATCAGCCCCAGCATTTT
CASRNTGRSNQPQHF
>TRBJ2-7|NA|TRBD2|TRBV7-2
TGTGCCAGCAGCGGGACTAGCGGGTACGAGCAGTACTTC
CASSGTSGYEQYF